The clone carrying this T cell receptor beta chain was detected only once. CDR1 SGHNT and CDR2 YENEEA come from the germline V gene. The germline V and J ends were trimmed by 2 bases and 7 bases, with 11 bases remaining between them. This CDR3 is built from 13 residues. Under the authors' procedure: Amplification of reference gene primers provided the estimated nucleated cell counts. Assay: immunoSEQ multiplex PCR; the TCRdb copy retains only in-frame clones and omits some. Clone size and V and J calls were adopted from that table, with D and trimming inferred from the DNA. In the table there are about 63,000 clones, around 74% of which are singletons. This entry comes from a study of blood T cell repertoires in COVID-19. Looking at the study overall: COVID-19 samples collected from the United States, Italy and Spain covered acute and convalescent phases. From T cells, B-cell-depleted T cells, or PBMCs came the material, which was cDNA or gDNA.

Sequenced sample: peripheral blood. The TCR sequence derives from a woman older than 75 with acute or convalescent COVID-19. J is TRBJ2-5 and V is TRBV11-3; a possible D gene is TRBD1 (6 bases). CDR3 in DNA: TGTGCCAGCAGCTTAACAGGGAAGGGGACCCAGTACTTC. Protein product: CASSLTGKGTQYF.